This T cell receptor beta chain was captured by sequencing in a study of OX40 agonist ivuxolimab in advanced cancers. Study in general: Checkpoint inhibitors had been given previously to 40% of patients.

CDR3 length: 15 residues. With 1 base removed from V and 0 bases from J, the gap between germline ends came to 8 bases. CDR1 and CDR2 (germline): SGHTA, FQGNSA. TCRdb keeps only in-frame clones here, not all; method: immunoSEQ multiplex PCR. The sample shows some 74,000 clones, approximately 85% of them seen only once. This TCR derives from an adult with an advanced solid tumor such as melanoma, head and neck, liver or kidney cancer. V is TRBV7-2 and J is TRBJ2-3, with D perhaps matching TRBD2 (5 bases). Here the sequenced sample was CD4+ or CD8+ T cells sorted from blood, taken in a trial of the OX40 agonist ivuxolimab. CDR3 protein: CASSLDWTSTDTQYF. As DNA, the CDR3 is TGTGCCAGCAGCTTAGATTGGACTAGCACAGATACGCAGTATTTT.